The 27 T cell receptor beta chains given below trace back to one sample, sequenced in a study of shared clonotypes between healthy human individuals. The protocol was immunoSEQ multiplex PCR, while the TCRdb copy is restricted to in-frame clones and leaves out a portion. The table has about 460,000 clones, 75% to 80% seen once. The material sequenced was PBMCs. Receptors were obtained from a woman in her thirties or forties in good health. Some clones in this sample may be carry-over from other donors' samples.

The V gene is TRBV6-4, the J gene TRBJ2-1; 7 positions match TRBD2. This CDR3 contains 16 residues. V was clipped by 0 bases and J by 7 bases; unmatched bases: 9. The germline CDR1 and CDR2 sequences are MRHNA and SNTAGT. This CDR3 reads CASSDSHEWGGNEQFF. DNA of the CDR3: TGTGCCAGCAGTGACTCGCACGAGTGGGGGGGAAATGAGCAGTTCTTC.

Remarks on this clone: Distinct nucleotide sequences in the sample also encode this CDR3. The rearrangement links TRBV7-2 to TRBJ2-1; D unclear. The CDR3 spans 14 residues. Trimming took 5 bases from V and 0 from J, leaving 8 bases between them. CDR1 is SGHTA, CDR2 FQGNSA, per germline. CDR3 sequence reads: CASSPRSSYNEQFF. CDR3 nucleotides: TGTGCCAGCAGCCCCCGGTCCTCCTACAATGAGCAGTTCTTC.

The chain carries TRBV4-2 and TRBJ2-3; no reliable D call. The CDR3 sequence is 15 residues long. Per the germline V gene, CDR1 is LGHNA and CDR2 is YNFKEQ. With 1 base removed from V and 4 bases from J, the gap between germline ends came to 12 bases. In nucleotides, the CDR3 is TGTGCCAGCAGCCAAGGTCTAGTTGGAGCAGATACGCAGTATTTT. Protein sequence: CASSQGLVGADTQYF.

The rearrangement joins TRBV11-2 to TRBJ1-1, with 9 bases matching TRBD1. Germline V lookup: CDR1 SGHAT, CDR2 FQNNGV. The CDR3 covers 17 residues. J gave up 0 bases and V 6 bases, and 11 bases lay outside the gene matches. The CDR3 DNA sequence: TGTGCCAGCAGTTTCGGGACAGGGAGGACCCTGAACACTGAAGCTTTCTTT. Its protein is CASSFGTGRTLNTEAFF.

The chain combines TRBV15 with TRBJ2-4; 7 positions agree with TRBD1. This CDR3 comprises 16 residues. The V segment lost 1 base and the J segment 8 bases; nucleotides outside the gene matches: 11. Germline CDR1 is LNHNV and CDR2 is YYDKDF (reference sequence). CDR3 DNA: TGTGCCACCAGCAGAGCTTGGAGACAGGGTAATGACATTCAGTACTTC. It codes for CATSRAWRQGNDIQYF.

This chain connects TRBV13 to TRBJ2-7, with D possibly being TRBD2 (5 bases). The CDR3 totals 14 residues. Germline V CDR1 and CDR2: PRHDT, FYEKMQ (reference sequence). The germline V and J ends were trimmed by 6 bases and 3 bases, with 15 bases remaining between them. This CDR3 is CASRLAGGGYEQYF. DNA for the CDR3: TGTGCCAGCAGGCTCGCCGGCGGAGGCTACGAGCAGTACTTC.

Notes on this clone: The germline gene is not matched at one end of the junction; a read error may be the cause. The chain has TRBV7-7 and TRBJ1-3; D unresolved. The CDR3 runs 13 residues. CDR1 and CDR2 (germline): SSHAT, FNYEAQ (reference sequence). CDR3 region: CASSPSPGNTIYF. CDR3 nucleotides: TGTGCTAGCAGCCCTTCGCCTGGAAACACCATATATTTT. The full variable domain, in which reference TRBV7-7 and TRBJ1-3 provide the parts outside the CDR3, is GAGVSQSPRYKVTKRGQDVTLRCDPISSHATLYWYQQALGQGPEFLTYFNYEAQPDKSGLPSDRFSAERPEGSISTLTIQRTEQRDSAMYRCASSPSPGNTIYFGEGSWLTVV.

This clone was recorded only once. The gene calls are TRBV30 and TRBJ1-1; D gene unclear. V lost 0 bases and J 2 bases, leaving 19 bases between the germline ends. CDR1 and CDR2 from the germline V gene are GTSNPN and SVGIG (reference sequence). The CDR3 is 17 amino acids. DNA of the CDR3: TGTGCCTGGAGTGTAACCAGGACGTCTCCGGGAAACACTGAAGCTTTCTTT. Translated, it gives CAWSVTRTSPGNTEAFF.

Concerning this clone: A read error may explain this, as a much larger clone is one base away. Other DNA sequences from this sample encode an identical CDR3 as well. For the CDR3, the DNA is TGTGCCAGCAGTGAGGAGAACAGGGCGCGCGGAGGCTACACCTTC. Protein: CASSEENRARGGYTF. V and J are TRBV6-1 and TRBJ1-2; the D gene is possibly TRBD1 (6 bases). CDR3 length: 15 amino acids. Germline CDR1 MNHNS, CDR2 SASEGT. V was cut by 3 bases and J by 8 bases, with 19 bases left in between.

The chain is built from TRBV18 and TRBJ1-1; D may be TRBD1 (5 bases). With 3 bases removed from V and 4 bases from J, the gap between germline ends came to 9 bases. The CDR3 spans 13 residues. Germline V gives CDR1 KGHSH, CDR2 LQKENI. CDR3 loop: CASSPVGPTEAFF. The CDR3 bases are TGTGCCAGCTCACCGGTGGGACCCACTGAAGCTTTCTTT. Together with reference TRBV18 and TRBJ1-1, the CDR3 gives the full variable domain: NAGVMQNPRHLVRRRGQEARLRCSPMKGHSHVYWYRQLPEEGLKFMVYLQKENIIDESGMPKERFSAEFPKEGPSILRIQQVVRGDSAAYFCASSPVGPTEAFFGQGTRLTVV.

Only one count was recorded for this clone. This chain connects TRBV7-8 to TRBJ2-2, with no clear D. CDR3 length: 12 amino acids. CDR1 and CDR2 (germline): SGHVS, FQNEAQ. Trimming shortened V by 5 bases and J by 6 bases, and 7 bases separated the two germline ends. The CDR3 bases are TGTGCCAGCAGCCTCCGACCCGGGGAGCTGTTTTTT. Encoded protein: CASSLRPGELFF.

The J gene is TRBJ1-3, the V gene TRBV6-4; 11 nucleotides align to TRBD1. The DNA end is a closer match to TRBJ2-2, so the J assignment may be wrong. Germline assignment: CDR1 MRHNA and CDR2 SNTAGT. This CDR3 is built from 16 residues. This CDR3 is CASSDSGQGAGGELFF. The DNA of the CDR3 is TGTGCCAGCAGTGATTCTGGACAGGGGGCCGGCGGGGAGCTGTTTTTT.

Points on this clone: A far larger clone lies a single base away; this is likely a read error. V gene TRBV25-1 combines with J gene TRBJ1-1; D is unresolved. The germline CDR1 and CDR2 sequences are MGHDK and SYGVNS. The CDR3 is 11 residues long. The CDR3 loop reads CASSENTEALF. CDR3 nucleotide sequence: TGTGCCAGCAGTGAGAACACTGAAGCTCTCTTT. The variable domain in full, completed from reference TRBV25-1 and TRBJ1-1, reads EADIYQTPRYLVIGTGKKITLECSQTMGHDKMYWYQQDPGMELHLIHYSYGVNSTEKGDLSSESTVSRIRTEHFPLTLESARPSHTSQYLCASSENTEALFGQGTRLTVV.

A single count supports this clone. The chain joins TRBV18 to TRBJ2-5; 7 nucleotides line up with TRBD1. The germline V gene has CDR1 KGHSH and CDR2 LQKENI. The CDR3 extends over 13 amino acids. The V segment lost 4 bases and the J segment 3 bases; nucleotides outside the gene matches: 2. The CDR3 DNA reads as TGTGCCAGCTCACGGGGACAGAAAGAGACCCAGTACTTC. Its translation is CASSRGQKETQYF. Drawing the rest from reference TRBV18 and TRBJ2-5, the complete variable domain is NAGVMQNPRHLVRRRGQEARLRCSPMKGHSHVYWYRQLPEEGLKFMVYLQKENIIDESGMPKERFSAEFPKEGPSILRIQQVVRGDSAAYFCASSRGQKETQYFGPGTRLLVL.

At least ten counts were recorded for this clone. The chain joins TRBV6-1 to TRBJ1-2; TRBD1 matches 8 bases. The J segment lost 7 bases and the V segment lost 3 bases, leaving 10 bases of the junction unmatched. This CDR3 contains 15 residues. In germline, CDR1 is MNHNS, CDR2 SASEGT. CDR3 region: CASSEGEDRAFGYTF. The CDR3 nucleotides are TGTGCCAGCAGTGAGGGCGAGGACAGGGCATTTGGCTACACCTTC.

V gene TRBV28 combines with J gene TRBJ1-5, with D perhaps matching TRBD1 (6 bases). Germline loops: CDR1 MDHEN, CDR2 SYDVKM. The ends were cut back, 6 bases at V and 1 base at J, with 16 bases in the middle. This CDR3 comprises 16 residues. The CDR3 bases are TGTGCCAGCAGCCGAATGACAGGTACCAGCAATCAGCCCCAGCATTTT. Translating gives CASSRMTGTSNQPQHF.

The gene calls are TRBV7-9 and TRBJ2-7; 7 bases match TRBD1. V shed 1 base and J 1 base; nucleotides not matched to a gene: 16. This CDR3 comprises 19 residues. Germline CDR1 is SEHNR and CDR2 is FQNEAQ (reference sequence). CDR3 nucleotides: TGTGCCAGCAGCTTAGTGGTGAGAACAGGGGAACTGGGGTCCTACGAGCAGTACTTC. The encoded protein is CASSLVVRTGELGSYEQYF.

The chain uses TRBV4-3 and TRBJ1-3; the D is unclear. The CDR3 is made up of 13 amino acids. The germline V gene has CDR1 LGHNA and CDR2 YSLEER. V lost 1 base, J lost 6 bases, and 7 bases lay in between. The CDR3 region is CASSQGVVNTIYF. DNA for the CDR3: TGCGCCAGCAGCCAAGGAGTAGTAAACACCATATATTTT.

CDR3 residues: CASSPPRRLVLKQFF. The CDR3 DNA sequence: TGTGCCAGCAGTCCCCCCAGGCGGCTAGTCCTTAAGCAGTTCTTC. The V call is TRBV6-1, the J call TRBJ2-1, with unresolved D. This CDR3 comprises 15 residues. Germline CDR1 reads MNHNS; CDR2 reads SASEGT. The ends were cut back, 5 bases at V and 11 bases at J, with 22 bases in the middle.

This clone was seen once. This chain connects TRBV5-1 to TRBJ2-1; 7 bases line up with TRBD1. The CDR3 sequence is 15 residues long. Germline V lookup: CDR1 SGHRS, CDR2 YFSETQ. Trimming removed 4 bases from V and 2 bases from J; junction bases left unmatched: 6. The CDR3 region is CASSVDRVAYNEQFF. The CDR3 DNA is TGCGCCAGCAGCGTCGACAGGGTGGCCTACAATGAGCAGTTCTTC.

V usage is TRBV30 and J usage is TRBJ2-3, with 9 bases identical to TRBD1. V lost 2 bases to trimming and J lost 5 bases; unmatched junction nucleotides: 8. Per the germline V gene, CDR1 is GTSNPN and CDR2 is SVGIG (reference sequence). The CDR3 runs 15 residues. Here the CDR3 DNA reads TGTGCCTGGAGTTGGGGACAGGGTTTGGGAGATACGCAGTATTTT. This translates into CAWSWGQGLGDTQYF. Filled out from reference TRBV30 and TRBJ2-3, the complete variable domain reads SQTIHQWPATLVQPVGSPLSLECTVEGTSNPNLYWYRQAAGRGLQLLFYSVGIGQISSEVPQNLSASRPQDRQFILSSKKLLLSDSGFYLCAWSWGQGLGDTQYFGPGTRLTVL.

This clone has only one observation. The rearrangement joins TRBV28 to TRBJ2-5; D uncertain. V shed 3 bases and J shed 7 bases, with 12 bases lying between them. This CDR3 is built from 13 residues. The germline V gene encodes CDR1 MDHEN and CDR2 SYDVKM. CDR3 sequence reads: CASSFLYLRTQYF. Here the CDR3 DNA reads TGTGCCAGCAGTTTTCTCTACCTCCGGACCCAGTACTTC. Full variable domain (rest looked up from reference TRBV28 and TRBJ2-5): DVKVTQSSRYLVKRTGEKVFLECVQDMDHENMFWYRQDPGLGLRLIYFSYDVKMKEKGDIPEGYSVSREKKERFSLILESASTNQTSMYLCASSFLYLRTQYFGPGTRLLVL.

Remarks on this clone: Other DNA sequences from this sample encode an identical CDR3 as well. This rearrangement joins TRBV4-3 to TRBJ2-6; no firm D call. The germline gives CDR1 LGHNA, CDR2 YSLEER. V was pared by 0 bases and J by 0 bases, with 6 bases between. The CDR3 covers 16 residues. CDR3 sequence (DNA): TGCGCCAGCAGCCAAGAGGTGGGCTCTGGGGCCAACGTCCTGACTTTC. Translation gives CASSQEVGSGANVLTF.

With respect to this clone: With only one base between it and a far larger clone, this is likely a read error. The conserved final phenylalanine or tryptophan is absent from the CDR3, which likely points to a read error. The chain links TRBV6-6 to TRBJ1-1, with 8 bases that match TRBD1. Germline CDR1 reads MNHNY; CDR2 reads SVGAGI (reference sequence). CDR3 length equals 14 residues. The V gene end was trimmed by 2 bases and the J gene end by 3 bases; junction bases not matched to a gene: 2. The CDR3 DNA sequence: TGTGCCAGCAGTTACGGACAGGGTCACACTGAAGCTTTCCTT. Residues: CASSYGQGHTEAFL.

V and J are TRBV7-2 and TRBJ1-1; TRBD1 might be the D (6 bases). The germline V and J ends were trimmed by 0 bases and 3 bases, with 11 bases remaining between them. CDR1 is SGHTA, CDR2 FQGNSA, per germline. The CDR3 runs to 15 residues. The chain's CDR3 is CASSLAGDMDTEAFF. The CDR3 DNA reads as TGTGCCAGCAGCTTAGCGGGGGACATGGACACTGAAGCTTTCTTT.

As to this clone: This likely came from a read error, as a far larger clone is one base away. The chain uses TRBV30 and TRBJ2-7; TRBD2 might be the D (6 bases). Germline loops: CDR1 GTSNPN, CDR2 SVGIG (reference sequence). V lost 4 bases to trimming and J lost 2 bases, with 24 bases between them. There are 17 residues in the CDR3. The CDR3 DNA sequence: TGTGCCTGGAAGAAGGGAAGACTAGGACTCAACGCCTACGAGCAGTACTTC. Protein product: CAWKKGRLGLNAYEQYF.

CDR3 residues: CAWSYGGGSGNTIYF. The CDR3 bases are TGTGCCTGGAGTTACGGCGGCGGCTCTGGAAACACCATATATTTT. This chain joins TRBV30 and TRBJ1-3; D uncertain. V lost 2 bases to trimming and J lost 0 bases, with 11 bases between them. CDR1 is GTSNPN and CDR2 is SVGIG in the germline V gene (reference sequence). The CDR3 loop spans 15 amino acids.